There are many counts of the clone carrying this T cell receptor (beta chain). The definition of stable Graves' hyperthyroidism was no ophthalmopathy progression within 18 months. The data derive from a study of T cells in Graves' hyperthyroidism and ophthalmopathy. RNA transcripts were the template for amplifying TCR beta CDR3 regions. HTBI primers drove first-round RT-PCR of the TCR CDR3. Using its own MiXCR run on the multiplex PCR reads, TCRdb lists one record per CDR3 protein. The sample comprises fewer than 600,000 distinct CDR3 sequences, about 15% of which are singletons, and about 15% rests with the top ten. Germline CDR1 reads SGHDT; CDR2 reads YYEEEE. Trimming stripped 7 bases from V and 3 bases from J, with 14 bases between. The CDR3 contains 15 residues.

The chain is built from TRBV5-6 and TRBJ2-6, with a tentative D call TRBD2 (5 bases). The specimen was blood. The receptor was derived from a woman aged 40 to 50 with Graves' hyperthyroidism. The CDR3 sequence is CASPWEWRGANVLTF. As DNA, the CDR3 is TGTGCCAGCCCCTGGGAGTGGCGTGGGGCCAACGTCCTGACTTTC.